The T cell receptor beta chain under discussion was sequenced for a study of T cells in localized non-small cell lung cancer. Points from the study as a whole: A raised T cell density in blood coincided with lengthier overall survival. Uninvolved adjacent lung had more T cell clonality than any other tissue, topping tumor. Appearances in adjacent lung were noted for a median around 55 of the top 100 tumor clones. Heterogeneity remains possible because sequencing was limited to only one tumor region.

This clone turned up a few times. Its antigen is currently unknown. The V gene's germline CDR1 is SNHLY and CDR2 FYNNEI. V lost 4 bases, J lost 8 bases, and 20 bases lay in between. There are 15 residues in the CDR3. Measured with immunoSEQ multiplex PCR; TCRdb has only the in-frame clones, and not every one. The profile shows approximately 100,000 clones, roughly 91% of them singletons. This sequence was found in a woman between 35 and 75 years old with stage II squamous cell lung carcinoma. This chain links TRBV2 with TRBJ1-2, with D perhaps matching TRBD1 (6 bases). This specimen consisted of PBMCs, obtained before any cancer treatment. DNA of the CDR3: TGTGCCAGCAGTGGAAATCTGGCACAGGGAGGAGGCTACACCTTC. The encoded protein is CASSGNLAQGGGYTF.